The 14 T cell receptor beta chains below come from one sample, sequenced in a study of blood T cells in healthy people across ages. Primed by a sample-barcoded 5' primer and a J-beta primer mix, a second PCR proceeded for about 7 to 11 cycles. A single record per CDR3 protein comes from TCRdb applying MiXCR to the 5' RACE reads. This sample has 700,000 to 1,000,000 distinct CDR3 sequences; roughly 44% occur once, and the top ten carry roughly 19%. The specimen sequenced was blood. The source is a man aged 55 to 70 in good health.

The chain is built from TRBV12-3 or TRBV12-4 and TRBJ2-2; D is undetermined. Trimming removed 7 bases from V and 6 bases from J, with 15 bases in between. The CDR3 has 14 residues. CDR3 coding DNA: TGTGCCAGCACCACCCCGGGCAATTCCGGGGAGCTGTTTTTT. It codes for CASTTPGNSGELFF.

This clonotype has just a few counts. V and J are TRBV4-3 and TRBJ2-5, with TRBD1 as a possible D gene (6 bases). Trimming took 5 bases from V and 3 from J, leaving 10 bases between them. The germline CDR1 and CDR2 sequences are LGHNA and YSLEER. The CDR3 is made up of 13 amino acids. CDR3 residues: CASSVTGKETQYF. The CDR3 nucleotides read TGCGCCAGCAGCGTGACAGGAAAAGAGACCCAGTACTTC.

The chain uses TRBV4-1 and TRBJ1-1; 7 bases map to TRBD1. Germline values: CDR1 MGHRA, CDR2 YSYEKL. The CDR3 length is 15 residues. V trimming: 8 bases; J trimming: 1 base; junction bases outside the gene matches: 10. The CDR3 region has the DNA TGCGCCAGCGCATTCGGAACAGGGGCGAACACTGAAGCTTTCTTT. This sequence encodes CASAFGTGANTEAFF.

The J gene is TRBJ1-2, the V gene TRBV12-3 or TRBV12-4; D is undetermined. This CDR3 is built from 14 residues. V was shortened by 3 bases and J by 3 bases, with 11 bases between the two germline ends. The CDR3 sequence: CASSLAQVDYGYTF. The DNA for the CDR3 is TGTGCCAGCAGTTTGGCGCAGGTGGACTATGGCTACACCTTC.

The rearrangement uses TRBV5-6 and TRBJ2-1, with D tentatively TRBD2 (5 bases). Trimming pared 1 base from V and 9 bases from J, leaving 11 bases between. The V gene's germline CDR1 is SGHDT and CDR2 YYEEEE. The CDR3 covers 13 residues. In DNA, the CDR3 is TGTGCCAGCAGCTTGTTGGCGGGCAGTGAGCAGTTCTTC. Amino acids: CASSLLAGSEQFF.

CDR3 loop: CASSPPGTEETQYF. CDR3 DNA sequence: TGTGCCAGCTCACCACCGGGGACAGAAGAGACCCAGTACTTC. This chain joins TRBV18 and TRBJ2-5; TRBD1 matches 7 bases. CDR1 and CDR2 (germline): KGHSH, LQKENI. There are 14 residues in the CDR3. J lost 3 bases, V lost 0 bases, and 1 base had no gene match.

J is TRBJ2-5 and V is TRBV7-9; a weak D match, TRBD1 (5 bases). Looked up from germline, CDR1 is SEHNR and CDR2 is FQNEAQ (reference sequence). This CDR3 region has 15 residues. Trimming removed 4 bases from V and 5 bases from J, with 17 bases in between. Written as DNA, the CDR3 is TGTGCCAGCAGCTCCTGGGTAGGGGTCGGGGAGACCCAGTACTTC. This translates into CASSSWVGVGETQYF.

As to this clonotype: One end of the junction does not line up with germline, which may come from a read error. The CDR3 here is CASSPRRTGAEAFF. CDR3 bases: TGTGCCAGCAGCCCGCGTCGGACAGGGGCTGAAGCTTTTTTT. The rearrangement joins TRBV7-2 to TRBJ1-1, with 9 nucleotides matching TRBD1. CDR3 length: 14 residues. Looked up from germline, CDR1 is SGHTA and CDR2 is FQGNSA.

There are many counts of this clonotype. CDR3 protein: CSVVAGGYEQYF. The CDR3 DNA reads as TGCAGCGTTGTGGCAGGGGGCTACGAGCAGTACTTC. This chain connects TRBV29-1 to TRBJ2-7, with 7 bases lining up with TRBD1. The J segment lost 3 bases and the V segment lost 4 bases, leaving 3 bases of the junction unmatched. CDR1 and CDR2 from the germline V gene are SQVTM and ANQGSEA. The CDR3 is 12 residues long.

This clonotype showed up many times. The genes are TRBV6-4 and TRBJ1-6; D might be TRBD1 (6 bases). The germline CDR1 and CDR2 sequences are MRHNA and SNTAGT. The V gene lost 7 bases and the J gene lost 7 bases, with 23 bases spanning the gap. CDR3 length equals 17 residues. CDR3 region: CASTGQDIQATNSPLHF. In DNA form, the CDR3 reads TGTGCCAGCACGGGACAAGACATTCAGGCGACGAATTCACCCCTCCACTTT.

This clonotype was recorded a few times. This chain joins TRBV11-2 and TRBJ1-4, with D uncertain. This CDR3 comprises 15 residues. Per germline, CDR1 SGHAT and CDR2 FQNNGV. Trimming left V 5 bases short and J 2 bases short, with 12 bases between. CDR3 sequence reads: CASSRDAATNEKLFF. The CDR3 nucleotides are TGTGCCAGCAGCCGCGACGCTGCGACTAATGAAAAACTGTTTTTT.

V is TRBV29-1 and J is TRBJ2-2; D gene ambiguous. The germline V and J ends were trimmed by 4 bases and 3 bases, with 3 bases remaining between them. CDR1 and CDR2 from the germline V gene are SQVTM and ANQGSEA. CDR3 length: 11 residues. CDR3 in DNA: TGCAGCGTTGCTTACACCGGGGAGCTGTTTTTT. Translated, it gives CSVAYTGELFF.

The CDR3 here is CASKRGNNEKLFF. CDR3 nucleotides: TGTGCCAGCAAACGGGGGAATAATGAAAAACTGTTTTTT. The chain couples TRBV2 to TRBJ1-4, with D possibly being TRBD1 (5 bases). V dropped 7 bases and J dropped 4 bases, with 10 bases sitting between them. The CDR3 runs 13 residues. The germline V gene encodes CDR1 SNHLY and CDR2 FYNNEI. The variable domain in full, completed from reference TRBV2 and TRBJ1-4, reads EPEVTQTPSHQVTQMGQEVILRCVPISNHLYFYWYRQILGQKVEFLVSFYNNEISEKSEIFDDQFSVERPDGSNFTLKIRSTKLEDSAMYFCASKRGNNEKLFFGSGTQLSVL.

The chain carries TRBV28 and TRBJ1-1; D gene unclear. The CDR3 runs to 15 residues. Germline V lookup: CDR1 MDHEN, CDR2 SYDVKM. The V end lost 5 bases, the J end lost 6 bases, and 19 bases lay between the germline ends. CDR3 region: CASSPDSDWESEAFF. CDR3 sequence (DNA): TGTGCCAGCAGTCCCGATTCGGATTGGGAATCTGAAGCTTTCTTT.